One sample yielded the 32 T cell receptor beta chains listed below, sequenced in a study of T cells in Graves' hyperthyroidism and ophthalmopathy. TCR beta CDR3 regions were amplified from RNA. First-round RT-PCR targeting the TCR CDR3 was performed with the HTBI primer set. TCRdb itself ran the multiplex PCR reads through MiXCR, one entry per CDR3 protein. The sample shows some 420,000 distinct CDR3 sequences, roughly 13% of them seen only once. The sequenced sample consisted of blood. The receptors were sampled from a woman aged 18-29 years with Graves' hyperthyroidism.

This clonotype has a count of ten or more. The chain employs TRBV7-2 and TRBJ2-7; 9 positions agree with TRBD2. Germline assignment: CDR1 SGHTA and CDR2 FQGNSA. This CDR3 contains 14 residues. V shed 5 bases, J shed 7 bases, and the junction held 9 bases outside the gene matches. The DNA of the CDR3 is TGTGCCAGCAGCCCTCCGGGACTAGCAAGGGAGCAGTACTTC. This sequence encodes CASSPPGLAREQYF.

The chain combines TRBV20-1 with TRBJ2-5; 7 nucleotides match TRBD2. The trim removed 1 base at V and 2 bases at J, leaving 10 bases unmatched. Germline CDR1 and CDR2: DFQATT and SNEGSKA (reference sequence). This CDR3 spans 16 amino acids. CDR3: CSARGVAGERQETQYF. In DNA, the CDR3 is TGCAGTGCTAGAGGGGTGGCGGGAGAAAGGCAAGAGACCCAGTACTTC.

This clonotype has only a few counts. The V gene is TRBV20-1, the J gene TRBJ2-7, with 11 nucleotides matching TRBD1. Germline V lookup: CDR1 DFQATT, CDR2 SNEGSKA (reference sequence). The CDR3 loop spans 12 amino acids. V dropped 6 bases and J dropped 3; count of bases not matched to a gene: 1. The CDR3 nucleotides are TGCAGTGCCGGGACAGGGGGCTACGAGCAGTACTTC. Residues: CSAGTGGYEQYF.

This clonotype was detected many times. The chain uses TRBV30 and TRBJ1-2; 8 bases are a match to TRBD1. CDR3 size: 14 residues. The junction had 10 bases not matched to a gene; V was cut back by 8 bases and J by 2 bases. Looked up from germline, CDR1 is GTSNPN and CDR2 is SVGIG (reference sequence). Written as DNA, the CDR3 is TGTGCCGGTATGACAGGGGCTAGCAACTATGGCTACACCTTC. It codes for CAGMTGASNYGYTF.

The sample holds a few counts of this clonotype. CDR3 sequence: CASSAGAAQPQHF. The CDR3 nucleotides are TGTGCCAGCAGCGCAGGGGCGGCACAGCCCCAGCATTTT. V usage is TRBV9 and J usage is TRBJ1-5; the D gene is possibly TRBD1 (6 bases). Trimming took off 3 bases at V and 7 bases at J, with 11 bases between the two ends. Germline CDR1 SGDLS, CDR2 YYNGEE. This CDR3 has 13 amino acids.

The chain couples TRBV6-1 to TRBJ1-4, with TRBD1 as a possible D gene (6 bases). Germline assignment: CDR1 MNHNS and CDR2 SASEGT. The CDR3 extends over 13 amino acids. V gave up 5 bases and J gave up 8 bases, with 12 bases separating them. This CDR3 is CASSQGKGEKLFF. The CDR3 region has the DNA TGTGCCAGCAGTCAGGGGAAAGGGGAAAAACTGTTTTTT.

This clonotype has a handful of counts. The junction and the germline gene differ at one end; a read error may be behind it. The chain joins TRBV25-1 to TRBJ2-1, with D unclear. This CDR3 contains 14 residues. The germline CDR1 and CDR2 sequences are MGHDK and SYGVNS. The CDR3 sequence is CASSDLTGYTEQFF. The CDR3 DNA reads as TGTGCCAGCAGTGACCTGACCGGGTACACTGAGCAGTTCTTC.

The V and J genes are TRBV19 and TRBJ2-1, with no clear D. CDR1 and CDR2 (germline): LNHDA, SQIVND (reference sequence). The germline V and J ends were trimmed by 4 bases and 4 bases, with 17 bases remaining between them. CDR3 length: 16 residues. Written as DNA, the CDR3 is TGTGCCAGTAGTAGATTCGTGGTGAGCACGTACAATGAGCAGTTCTTC. It yields the protein CASSRFVVSTYNEQFF.

This clonotype turned up a few times. The V and J genes are TRBV7-8 and TRBJ1-6, with no clear D. Germline V gene data show CDR1 as SGHVS and CDR2 as FQNEAQ. This CDR3 has 18 residues. V gave up 0 bases and J gave up 0 bases, with 12 bases separating them. The DNA of the CDR3 is TGTGCCAGCAGCTTAGCGAGGCCCTCGAGCTCCTATAATTCACCCCTCCACTTT. Translating it yields CASSLARPSSSYNSPLHF.

The chain joins TRBV12-3 or TRBV12-4 to TRBJ1-2; D ambiguous. CDR3 length equals 12 residues. The ends were cut back, 5 bases at V and 4 bases at J, with 8 bases in the middle. DNA for the CDR3: TGTGCCAGCAGTCACTTGTCCTATGGCTACACCTTC. Its protein is CASSHLSYGYTF.

This clonotype was detected a few times. J is TRBJ2-7 and V is TRBV24-1; 8 bases match TRBD1. J lost 5 bases, V lost 4 bases, and 9 bases had no gene match. The germline V gene encodes CDR1 KGHDR and CDR2 SFDVKD. The CDR3 length is 15 residues. CDR3 nucleotide sequence: TGTGCCACCAGTGAGAGCAGGGGGCTTCTAGACGAGCAGTACTTC. Its translation: CATSESRGLLDEQYF.

The V call is TRBV5-8, the J call TRBJ1-2; D is unclear. Germline values: CDR1 SGHTS, CDR2 YDEGEE. This CDR3 is built from 15 residues. Trimming took off 3 bases at V and 3 bases at J, with 15 bases between the two ends. The CDR3 region has the DNA TGTGCCAGCAGCTCCAGGCAGCCCGACCACTATGGCTACACCTTC. It codes for CASSSRQPDHYGYTF.

The rearrangement uses TRBV27 and TRBJ2-3, with TRBD1 identical over 9 bases. J gave up 2 bases and V 3 bases, and 6 bases lay outside the gene matches. Germline CDR1 reads MNHEY; CDR2 reads SMNVEV (reference sequence). This CDR3 spans 16 amino acids. The CDR3 is CASSFGTGLITDTQYF. DNA for the CDR3: TGTGCCAGCAGTTTCGGGACAGGGCTGATCACAGATACGCAGTATTTT.

This clonotype was seen repeatedly, ten times or more. This rearrangement joins TRBV20-1 to TRBJ2-1, with a possible D match to TRBD2 (5 bases). This CDR3 has 12 residues. V was clipped by 1 base and J by 6 bases, with 7 bases between them. Germline CDR1 is DFQATT and CDR2 is SNEGSKA (reference sequence). For the CDR3, the DNA is TGCAGTGCTAGAGTAGCGAGCAATGAGCAGTTCTTC. Its translation: CSARVASNEQFF.

This clonotype came up many times. The rearrangement joins TRBV12-5 to TRBJ1-2; no clear D. The CDR3 consists of 15 residues. CDR1 is LGHNT, CDR2 FRNRAP, per germline. Between the trimmed V and J ends, which lost 5 bases and 6 bases, there was a span of 19 bases. CDR3 region: CASGTLLGTRHGYTF. The CDR3 DNA is TGTGCTAGTGGTACGCTTTTAGGTACTAGGCATGGCTACACCTTC.

This clonotype was detected many times. The rearrangement uses TRBV6-1 and TRBJ2-1, with TRBD2 matching over 9 bases. The germline CDR1 and CDR2 sequences are MNHNS and SASEGT. V trimming: 6 bases; J trimming: 2 bases; junction bases outside the gene matches: 8. The CDR3 has 16 residues. As DNA, the CDR3 is TGTGCCAGCAGCCACTCTAGCGGGGACGCCTACAATGAGCAGTTCTTC. Amino acids: CASSHSSGDAYNEQFF.

With regard to this clonotype: It may be a read error: a sequence one base away is much more abundant. V and J are TRBV20-1 and TRBJ2-7; D is uncertain. Germline CDR1 is DFQATT and CDR2 is SNEGSKA (reference sequence). This CDR3 spans 10 amino acids. The germline V and J ends were trimmed by 0 bases and 5 bases, with 2 bases remaining between them. CDR3 amino acids: CSAREHEQYF. The CDR3 DNA reads as TGCAGTGCTAGAGAGCACGAGCAGTACTTC.

The genes are TRBV28 and TRBJ2-1, with D hard to call. Germline V gives CDR1 MDHEN, CDR2 SYDVKM. The CDR3 sequence is 10 residues long. The CDR3 sequence: CATSYNEQFF. The CDR3, as DNA: TGTGCTACCTCCTACAATGAGCAGTTCTTC.

This clonotype has more than one count but fewer than ten. The chain couples TRBV20-1 to TRBJ1-6; 8 nucleotides align to TRBD1. J was trimmed by 2 bases and V by 1 base; bases with no gene match: 4. Germline values: CDR1 DFQATT, CDR2 SNEGSKA (reference sequence). The CDR3 runs 16 residues. CDR3 in DNA: TGCAGTGCTAGAGCAGGGGGCAGGGCCTATAATTCACCCCTCCACTTT. This translates into CSARAGGRAYNSPLHF.

The J gene is TRBJ2-7, the V gene TRBV6-9; 8 bases agree with TRBD2. Germline V gives CDR1 MNHGY, CDR2 SVAAGI. Losses at the gene ends were 3 bases for V and 0 bases for J; bases not matched to a gene: 16. This CDR3 is 19 amino acids long. Written as DNA, the CDR3 is TGTGCCAGCAGTTACGCCCCGGGGGGGGTGCCCTTGAGCTCCTACGAGCAGTACTTC. Translated, it gives CASSYAPGGVPLSSYEQYF.

This clonotype was observed many times. J is TRBJ1-1 and V is TRBV2, with TRBD1 identical over 7 bases. Germline V gives CDR1 SNHLY, CDR2 FYNNEI. The V segment lost 10 bases and the J segment 1 base; nucleotides outside the gene matches: 6. The CDR3 is 13 residues long. In DNA, the CDR3 is TGTGCCACCGCCCGGGACAGGAACACTGAAGCTTTCTTT. Its protein product is CATARDRNTEAFF.

The sample holds many counts of this clonotype. The chain employs TRBV28 and TRBJ1-1; D is undetermined. The V gene lost 5 bases and the J gene lost 0 bases, with 10 bases spanning the gap. Germline V lookup: CDR1 MDHEN, CDR2 SYDVKM. The CDR3 is made up of 14 amino acids. CDR3 amino acids: CASSTAGVNTEAFF. The CDR3 bases are TGTGCCAGCAGTACCGCCGGGGTGAACACTGAAGCTTTCTTT. Using reference TRBV28 and TRBJ1-1 for the parts outside the CDR3, the full variable domain is DVKVTQSSRYLVKRTGEKVFLECVQDMDHENMFWYRQDPGLGLRLIYFSYDVKMKEKGDIPEGYSVSREKKERFSLILESASTNQTSMYLCASSTAGVNTEAFFGQGTRLTVV.

This clonotype was observed at least ten times. The chain carries TRBV20-1 and TRBJ2-7, with a tentative D call TRBD2 (5 bases). Germline CDR1 is DFQATT and CDR2 is SNEGSKA (reference sequence). This CDR3 region has 13 residues. V was trimmed by 6 bases and J by 2 bases, leaving 14 bases between them. CDR3 coding DNA: TGCAGTGCGAAGGAGGCTAACACCTACGAGCAGTACTTC. Encoded protein: CSAKEANTYEQYF.

This clonotype was observed a few times. The rearrangement joins TRBV20-1 to TRBJ1-4; possibly TRBD1 for D (5 bases). The CDR3 runs 13 residues. CDR1 DFQATT and CDR2 SNEGSKA come from the germline V gene (reference sequence). V dropped 6 bases and J dropped 5 bases, with 13 bases sitting between them. Here the CDR3 reads CSATAGRNEKLFF. The CDR3 coding sequence is TGCAGTGCCACCGCAGGGAGGAATGAAAAACTGTTTTTT.

This clonotype was detected ten times or more. The rearrangement joins TRBV7-2 to TRBJ2-2; TRBD1 matches 7 bases. Per the germline V gene, CDR1 is SGHTA and CDR2 is FQGNSA. This CDR3 region has 16 residues. The V and J ends lost 0 bases and 0 bases, in that order; junction bases with no gene match: 1. In DNA, the CDR3 is TGTGCCAGCAGCTTAGCAGGGGGCGCGAACACCGGGGAGCTGTTTTTT. Encoded protein: CASSLAGGANTGELFF.

At least ten counts were recorded for this clonotype. This chain joins TRBV28 and TRBJ2-3; D possibly corresponds to TRBD1 (6 bases). V was cut by 6 bases and J by 2 bases, with 15 bases left in between. Germline CDR1 reads MDHEN; CDR2 reads SYDVKM. The CDR3 extends over 15 amino acids. In DNA, the CDR3 is TGTGCCAGCAGGACCCTGCAGGGGACCACAGATACGCAGTATTTT. Its translation: CASRTLQGTTDTQYF.

Only a few counts were recorded for this clonotype. The chain uses TRBV29-1 and TRBJ2-5, with D possibly TRBD1 on 5 matching bases. Germline lookup yields CDR1 SQVTM and CDR2 ANQGSEA. V lost 5 bases to trimming and J lost 5 bases, with 15 bases between them. The CDR3 loop spans 13 amino acids. This CDR3 is CSVQRGSRETQYF. The CDR3 DNA reads TGCAGCGTTCAAAGGGGCAGTCGGGAGACCCAGTACTTC.

This clonotype was picked up many times. This chain uses TRBV2 with TRBJ2-7, with 8 bases fitting TRBD1. Looked up from germline, CDR1 is SNHLY and CDR2 is FYNNEI. Losses at the gene ends were 6 bases for V and 5 bases for J; bases not matched to a gene: 9. This CDR3 comprises 14 residues. CDR3 in DNA: TGTGCCAGCAGCGAGACAGGGGCGGGTGACGAGCAGTACTTC. It is translated as CASSETGAGDEQYF.

This clonotype appeared many times. The rearrangement links TRBV7-2 to TRBJ2-3; 7 bases are shared with TRBD1. The CDR3 spans 16 residues. Trimming took 0 bases from V and 1 from J; bases not matched to a gene: 4. Germline CDR1 SGHTA, CDR2 FQGNSA. CDR3 protein: CASSLALGTGTDTQYF. In nucleotides, the CDR3 is TGTGCCAGCAGCTTAGCTCTCGGGACAGGCACAGATACGCAGTATTTT.

This clonotype occurred many times. V is TRBV5-1 and J is TRBJ2-3, with D tentatively TRBD2 (5 bases). The CDR3 contains 14 residues. Germline V gene data show CDR1 as SGHRS and CDR2 as YFSETQ. Trimming shortened V by 1 base and J by 2 bases, and 8 bases separated the two germline ends. The CDR3 loop is CASSLTGYTDTQYF. For the CDR3, the DNA is TGCGCCAGCAGCTTGACGGGGTACACAGATACGCAGTATTTT.

This clonotype was seen more than once but under ten times. This chain connects TRBV6-1 to TRBJ1-5, with 8 bases identical to TRBD1. The junction had 3 bases not matched to a gene; V was cut back by 6 bases and J by 5 bases. Germline CDR1 and CDR2: MNHNS and SASEGT. The CDR3 spans 13 residues. CDR3 in amino acids: CASSQTGDQPQHF. CDR3 DNA: TGTGCCAGCAGCCAGACAGGGGATCAGCCCCAGCATTTT.

This clonotype has a count of ten or more. The rearrangement uses TRBV11-2 and TRBJ1-5; 8 bases map to TRBD1. With 5 bases clipped from V and 2 bases from J, the junction kept 8 bases outside the gene matches. This CDR3 has 16 amino acids. CDR1 and CDR2 from the germline V gene are SGHAT and FQNNGV. The CDR3 DNA reads TGTGCCAGCAGCGCCATGACAGGGGCTGGCAATCAGCCCCAGCATTTT. It translates to CASSAMTGAGNQPQHF.